What follows are 21 T cell receptor beta chains derived from one specimen sequenced in a study of T cells in Graves' hyperthyroidism and ophthalmopathy. TCR beta CDR3 regions were amplified from RNA. RT-PCR in the first round (using the HTBI primer set) targeted the TCR CDR3. Using its own MiXCR run on the multiplex PCR reads, TCRdb lists one record per CDR3 protein. The sample gives roughly 500,000 distinct CDR3 sequences, 15% to 20% of which show up once; 25% to 30% is in the top ten. Sequencing input: blood. All receptors derive from a woman aged 30 to 39 with Graves' ophthalmopathy.

The chain is built from TRBV19 and TRBJ1-1; TRBD1 agrees at 10 bases. The CDR3 length is 18 residues. Germline CDR1 and CDR2: LNHDA and SQIVND (reference sequence). The trim removed 5 bases at V and 0 bases at J, leaving 12 bases unmatched. CDR3 region: CASSLKTGGRFLNTEAFF. CDR3 nucleotides: TGTGCCAGTAGTCTAAAGACAGGGGGCCGCTTCCTGAACACTGAAGCTTTCTTT.

The rearrangement uses TRBV5-4 and TRBJ2-5; D ambiguous. This CDR3 contains 12 residues. V was cut by 1 base and J by 5 bases, with 6 bases left in between. Germline CDR1 reads SGHNT; CDR2 reads YYREEE (reference sequence). The CDR3 region has the DNA TGTGCCAGCAGCTTGAAACATGAGACCCAGTACTTC. It codes for CASSLKHETQYF.

The chain uses TRBV10-3 and TRBJ1-2; D not certain. Germline V gene lookup returns CDR1 ENHRY and CDR2 SYGVKD. V was cut by 3 bases and J by 5 bases, with 7 bases left in between. CDR3 length: 12 amino acids. The CDR3 DNA follows: TGTGCCATCAGTGAAATGGCTTATGGCTACACCTTC. This sequence encodes CAISEMAYGYTF.

This clonotype was found many times. This sequence joins TRBV5-1 and TRBJ2-3; D not resolved. The CDR3 totals 13 residues. Germline-derived CDR1 and CDR2 are SGHRS and YFSETQ. Trimming shortened V by 6 bases and J by 3 bases, and 11 bases separated the two germline ends. For the CDR3, the DNA is TGCGCCAGCAAAAAAAGGGATACAGATACGCAGTATTTT. It yields the protein CASKKRDTDTQYF. The full variable domain, in which reference TRBV5-1 and TRBJ2-3 provide the parts outside the CDR3, is KAGVTQTPRYLIKTRGQQVTLSCSPISGHRSVSWYQQTPGQGLQFLFEYFSETQRNKGNFPGRFSGRQFSNSRSEMNVSTLELGDSALYLCASKKRDTDTQYFGPGTRLTVL.

Details on this clonotype: This may come from a read error, since a much larger clone is one base off. The V gene is TRBV12-3 or TRBV12-4, the J gene TRBJ2-1; D remains unclear. The CDR3 totals 15 residues. The CDR3 spells CTSSFGVLGDLEQFF. The CDR3 nucleotides read TGTACCAGCAGTTTTGGAGTTCTAGGAGACCTTGAGCAGTTCTTC.

There are a few counts of this clonotype. The CDR3: CASSRDQGARGYTF. The DNA of the CDR3 is TGTGCCAGCAGCCGCGACCAGGGGGCGCGGGGCTACACCTTC. This chain links TRBV7-8 with TRBJ1-2; 8 bases line up with TRBD1. The CDR3 sequence is 14 residues long. Germline values: CDR1 SGHVS, CDR2 FQNEAQ. Losses at the gene ends were 5 bases for V and 8 bases for J; bases not matched to a gene: 10.

This clonotype was counted between two and nine times. The genes are TRBV7-9 and TRBJ2-1; tentative D call: TRBD1 (6 bases). The V end was cut by 6 bases, the J end by 10 bases, with 13 bases between. The CDR3 runs 12 residues. Germline CDR1 reads SEHNR; CDR2 reads FQNEAQ (reference sequence). CDR3 loop: CASRYRDFEQFF. For the CDR3, the DNA is TGTGCCAGCAGGTACAGGGATTTCGAGCAGTTCTTC.

This sequence joins TRBV10-1 and TRBJ2-5, with TRBD2 as a possible D gene (5 bases). The CDR3 extends over 12 amino acids. V gave up 2 bases and J gave up 5 bases, with 6 bases separating them. Germline V CDR1 and CDR2: WNHNN, SYGVQD (reference sequence). As DNA, the CDR3 is TGCGCCAGCAGTGAGACGGGGGAGACCCAGTACTTC. It is translated as CASSETGETQYF.

The chain employs TRBV20-1 and TRBJ2-3; D remains ambiguous. Germline V gene sequence: CDR1 DFQATT, CDR2 SNEGSKA (reference sequence). The CDR3 contains 13 residues. V was pared by 2 bases and J by 2 bases, with 8 bases between. DNA for the CDR3: TGCAGTGCTAGACTCCGGGTCACAGATACGCAGTATTTT. Translating it yields CSARLRVTDTQYF.

This clonotype has at least ten counts. V and J are TRBV7-8 and TRBJ2-7; D gene unclear. The CDR3 runs 12 residues. Trimming cost V 5 bases and J 5 bases, with 10 bases left between them. CDR1 and CDR2 (germline): SGHVS, FQNEAQ. CDR3 nucleotide sequence: TGTGCCAGCAGCCGCGGTGGCAACGAGCAGTACTTC. Translating gives CASSRGGNEQYF.

This clonotype was counted only a few times. The chain couples TRBV7-9 to TRBJ2-1, with a possible D match to TRBD2 (6 bases). Looked up from germline, CDR1 is SEHNR and CDR2 is FQNEAQ (reference sequence). The CDR3 has 14 residues. V lost 0 bases, J lost 8 bases, and 11 bases lay in between. Here the CDR3 reads CASSLASSVHEQFF. The DNA for the CDR3 is TGTGCCAGCAGCTTAGCTTCTAGCGTCCATGAGCAGTTCTTC.

Ten or more counts support this clonotype. This chain connects TRBV5-6 to TRBJ2-7, with D possibly matching TRBD1 (6 bases). Germline V CDR1 and CDR2: SGHDT, YYEEEE. Trimming left V 1 base short and J 4 bases short, with 12 bases between. This CDR3 contains 14 residues. CDR3 amino acids: CASSLRTGLYEQYF. CDR3 nucleotide sequence: TGTGCCAGCAGCTTGAGAACAGGGTTATACGAGCAGTACTTC.

In its sample, this clonotype was seen many times. The V gene is TRBV5-8, the J gene TRBJ2-1, with D unresolved. CDR3 length equals 16 residues. V was pared by 1 base and J by 4 bases, with 15 bases between. Germline V CDR1 and CDR2: SGHTS, YDEGEE. The CDR3 DNA is TGTGCCAGCAGCTTGCCGCCGGGTTACGATTACAATGAGCAGTTCTTC. It is translated as CASSLPPGYDYNEQFF.

This clonotype came up a few times. The chain is built from TRBV18 and TRBJ2-5, with D perhaps matching TRBD1 (6 bases). The germline CDR1 and CDR2 sequences are KGHSH and LQKENI. The germline V and J ends were trimmed by 3 bases and 2 bases, with 10 bases remaining between them. CDR3 length: 14 residues. The CDR3 region is CASSPGTTQETQYF. The DNA for the CDR3 is TGTGCCAGCTCACCCGGGACAACTCAAGAGACCCAGTACTTC.

The rearrangement links TRBV3-1 to TRBJ2-3, with D perhaps matching TRBD1 or TRBD2 (5 bases each). This CDR3 has 15 residues. Per germline, CDR1 LGHDT and CDR2 YNNKEL (reference sequence). With 5 bases removed from V and 8 bases from J, the gap between germline ends came to 20 bases. This chain's CDR3 is CASSVRGLFGGTQYF. In nucleotides, the CDR3 is TGTGCCAGCAGCGTCCGGGGCCTCTTTGGCGGTACGCAGTATTTT.

This clonotype was observed many times. This chain links TRBV20-1 with TRBJ2-4; D unresolved. The germline V and J ends were trimmed by 2 bases and 5 bases, with 4 bases remaining between them. Germline V gene lookup returns CDR1 DFQATT and CDR2 SNEGSKA (reference sequence). CDR3 size: 11 residues. The CDR3 DNA reads TGCAGTGCTAGAAGGGAAAACATTCAGTACTTC. It yields the protein CSARRENIQYF.

In its sample, this clonotype was seen many times. J is TRBJ1-2 and V is TRBV6-2 or TRBV6-3; D is possibly TRBD1 (5 bases). Trimming took 7 bases from V and 7 from J, leaving 16 bases between them. The CDR3 loop spans 13 amino acids. From germline, CDR1 is MNHEY and CDR2 SVGEGT. CDR3 protein: CASIPPFGGGYTF. CDR3 DNA sequence: TGTGCCAGCATCCCTCCGTTCGGGGGTGGCTACACCTTC.

This clonotype was detected many times. V and J are TRBV24-1 and TRBJ2-7, with D possibly TRBD2 on 6 matching bases. The CDR3 is 14 residues long. Trimming left V 2 bases short and J 6 bases short, with 13 bases between. From germline, CDR1 is KGHDR and CDR2 SFDVKD. CDR3 region: CATSDSWRGGEQYF. CDR3 in DNA: TGTGCCACCAGTGATTCTTGGAGGGGTGGCGAGCAGTACTTC.

This chain joins TRBV19 and TRBJ2-2, with D possibly matching TRBD2 (5 bases). CDR1 LNHDA and CDR2 SQIVND come from the germline V gene (reference sequence). The CDR3 is 14 amino acids. Trimming took off 3 bases at V and 6 bases at J, with 11 bases between the two ends. The CDR3 spells CASSILGAAGELFF. CDR3 in DNA: TGTGCCAGTAGTATCCTCGGAGCGGCCGGGGAGCTGTTTTTT.

This clonotype showed up many times. The chain recombines TRBV6-2 or TRBV6-3 with TRBJ1-1; D unresolved. With 5 bases removed from V and 2 bases from J, the gap between germline ends came to 12 bases. The CDR3 totals 14 residues. Germline CDR1 reads MNHEY; CDR2 reads SVGEGT. The CDR3 here is CASSLADSNTEAFF. The DNA of the CDR3 is TGTGCCAGCAGTCTGGCAGACTCCAACACTGAAGCTTTCTTT.

The genes are TRBV24-1 and TRBJ1-2; D is unclear. The CDR3 consists of 13 residues. Germline lookup yields CDR1 KGHDR and CDR2 SFDVKD. The V end was cut by 10 bases, the J end by 4 bases, with 15 bases between. CDR3 nucleotide sequence: TGTGCCACGGCCCCAGCGGACTTCTATGGCTACACCTTC. Translating it yields CATAPADFYGYTF.